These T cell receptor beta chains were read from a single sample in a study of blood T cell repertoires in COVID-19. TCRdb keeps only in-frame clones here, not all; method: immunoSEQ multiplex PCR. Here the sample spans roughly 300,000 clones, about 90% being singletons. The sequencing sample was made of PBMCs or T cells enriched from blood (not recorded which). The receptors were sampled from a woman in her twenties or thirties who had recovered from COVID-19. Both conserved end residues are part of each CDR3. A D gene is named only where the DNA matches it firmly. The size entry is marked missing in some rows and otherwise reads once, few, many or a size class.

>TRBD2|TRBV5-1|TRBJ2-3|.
CASSSHSGGAGDTQYF
TGCGCCAGCAGCTCCCATAGCGGGGGGGCCGGGGATACGCAGTATTTT
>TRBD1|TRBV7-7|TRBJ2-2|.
CASSSDRATGELFF
TGTGCCAGCAGCTCTGACAGGGCTACCGGGGAGCTGTTTTTT
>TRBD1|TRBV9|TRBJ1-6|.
CASSVEGTEGSPLHF
TGTGCCAGCAGCGTAGAAGGGACAGAGGGTTCACCCCTCCACTTT
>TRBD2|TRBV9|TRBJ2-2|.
CASSPWNRERGWNTGELFF
TGTGCCAGCAGCCCCTGGAACCGGGAGCGGGGGTGGAACACCGGGGAGCTGTTTTTT
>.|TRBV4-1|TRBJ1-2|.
CASSQDGTGSVSYTF
TGCGCCAGCAGCCAAGATGGAACAGGTTCAGTAAGCTACACCTTC
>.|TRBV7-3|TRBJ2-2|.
CASSSTGNTGELFF
TGTGCCAGCAGCTCTACAGGGAACACCGGGGAGCTGTTTTTT
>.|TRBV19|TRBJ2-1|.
CASSKQVAYNEQFF
TGTGCCAGTAGTAAACAGGTAGCCTACAATGAGCAGTTCTTC
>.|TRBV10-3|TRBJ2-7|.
CAISVQGNEQYF
TGTGCCATCAGTGTACAGGGTAACGAGCAGTACTTC
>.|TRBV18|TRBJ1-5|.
CASSPQGHSNQPQHF
TGTGCCAGCTCACCACAGGGGCACAGTAATCAGCCCCAGCATTTT
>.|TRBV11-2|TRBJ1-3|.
CASSLVRSGNTIYF
TGTGCCAGCAGCTTAGTCAGGTCTGGAAACACCATATATTTT
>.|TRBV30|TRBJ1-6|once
CAWSRGLENSPLHF
TGTGCCTGGAGCCGGGGGTTAGAGAATTCACCCCTCCACTTT
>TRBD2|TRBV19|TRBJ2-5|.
CASSIQRGGQETQYF
TGTGCCAGTAGTATCCAGCGGGGGGGGCAAGAGACCCAGTACTTC
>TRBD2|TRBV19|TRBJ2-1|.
CASRTGLAGSNEQFF
TGTGCCAGTAGGACGGGACTAGCGGGGTCTAATGAGCAGTTCTTC
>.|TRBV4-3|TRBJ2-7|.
CASSQEQGISYEQYF
TGCGCCAGCAGCCAAGAGCAGGGGATCTCCTACGAGCAGTACTTC
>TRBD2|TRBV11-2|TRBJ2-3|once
CASSSRTSGGTDTQYF
TGTGCCAGCAGCTCCCGGACTAGCGGGGGCACAGATACGCAGTATTTT
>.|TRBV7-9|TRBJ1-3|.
CASSFSLGGSGNTIYF
TGTGCCAGCAGCTTTAGCCTGGGGGGCTCTGGAAACACCATATATTTT
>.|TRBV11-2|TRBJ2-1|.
CASRGGSYNEQFF
TGTGCCAGCAGGGGGGGCTCCTACAATGAGCAGTTCTTC
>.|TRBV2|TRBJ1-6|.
CASSLGGNSPLHF
TGTGCCAGTAGTCTCGGGGGGAATTCACCCCTCCACTTT
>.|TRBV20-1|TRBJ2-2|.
CSARGRGELFF
TGCAGTGCTCGAGGCAGAGGGGAGCTGTTTTTT
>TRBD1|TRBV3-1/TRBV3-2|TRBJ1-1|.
CASSQADRGTEAFF
TGTGCCAGCAGCCAAGCCGACAGGGGCACTGAAGCTTTCTTT
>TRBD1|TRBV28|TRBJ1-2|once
CATRDRGIKGYTF
TGTGCCACCCGGGACAGGGGGATAAAAGGCTACACCTTC
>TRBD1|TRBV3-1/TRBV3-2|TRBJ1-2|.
CASSQSEGTGGYGYTF
TGTGCCAGCAGCCAAAGTGAGGGGACAGGGGGCTATGGCTACACCTTC
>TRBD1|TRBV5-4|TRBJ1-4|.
CASSPGRQGSNEKLFF
TGTGCCAGCAGCCCCGGTCGACAGGGCTCTAATGAAAAACTGTTTTTT
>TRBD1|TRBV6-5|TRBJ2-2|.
CASSPRTGATGELFF
TGTGCCAGCAGCCCACGGACAGGGGCCACCGGGGAGCTGTTTTTT
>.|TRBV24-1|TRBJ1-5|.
CATSDLDSCNQPQHF
TGTGCCACCAGTGACCTCGACAGTTGCAATCAGCCCCAGCATTTT
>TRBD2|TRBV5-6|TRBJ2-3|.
CASSPRLAGGYYTDTQYF
TGTGCCAGCAGCCCTCGACTAGCGGGGGGCTATTACACAGATACGCAGTATTTT
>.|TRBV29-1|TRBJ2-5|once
CSVWTGEETQYF
TGCAGCGTTTGGACTGGTGAAGAGACCCAGTACTTC
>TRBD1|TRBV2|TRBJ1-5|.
CASSAKDRSRQPQHF
TGTGCCAGCAGTGCTAAGGACAGGTCTCGTCAGCCCCAGCATTTT
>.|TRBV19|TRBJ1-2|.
CASSIRGNPNYGYTF
TGTGCCAGTAGTATCCGAGGGAATCCCAACTATGGCTACACCTTC
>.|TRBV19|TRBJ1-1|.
CASSIGGDNTEAFF
TGTGCCAGTAGTATAGGGGGGGATAACACTGAAGCTTTCTTT
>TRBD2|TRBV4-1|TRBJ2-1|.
CAGRTRMISYNEQFF
TGCGCCGGCCGGACTAGGATGATCTCCTACAATGAGCAGTTCTTC
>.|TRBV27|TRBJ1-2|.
CASSRYDNPNYGYTF
TGTGCCAGCAGTCGTTACGACAACCCGAACTATGGCTACACCTTC
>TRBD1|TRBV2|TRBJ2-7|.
CASRRQGVDYEQYF
TGTGCCAGCAGGAGACAGGGGGTCGACTACGAGCAGTACTTC
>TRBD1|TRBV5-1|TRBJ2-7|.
CASSTRLGQGARDEQYF
TGCGCCAGCAGCACCCGACTGGGACAGGGGGCTCGGGACGAGCAGTACTTC
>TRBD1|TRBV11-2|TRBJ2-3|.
CASTRDRVTDTQYF
TGTGCCAGCACCCGGGACAGGGTAACAGATACGCAGTATTTT
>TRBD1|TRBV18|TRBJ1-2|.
CASSPDRGYGYTF
TGTGCCAGCTCACCTGACAGGGGCTATGGCTACACCTTC
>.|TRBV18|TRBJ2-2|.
CASSRPPGTGELFF
TGTGCCAGCTCACGGCCTCCGGGGACCGGGGAGCTGTTTTTT
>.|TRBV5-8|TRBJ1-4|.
CASRRIQKQNEKLFF
TGTGCCAGCCGACGGATTCAAAAACAGAATGAAAAACTGTTTTTT
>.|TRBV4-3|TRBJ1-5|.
CASSRGQPQHF
TGCGCCAGCTCTAGGGGACAGCCCCAGCATTTT
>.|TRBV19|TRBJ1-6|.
CASSIVRGESPLHF
TGTGCCAGTAGTATAGTCAGGGGAGAGTCACCCCTCCACTTT
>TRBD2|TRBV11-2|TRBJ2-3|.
CASSSRTSGATDTQYF
TGTGCCAGCAGCTCCCGGACTAGCGGGGCCACAGATACGCAGTATTTT
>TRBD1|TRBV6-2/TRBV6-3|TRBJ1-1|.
CASSYQGANTEAFF
TGTGCCAGCAGTTACCAGGGGGCGAACACTGAAGCTTTCTTT
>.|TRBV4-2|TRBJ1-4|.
CASSPNLMSNEKLFF
TGTGCCAGCAGCCCTAATCTCATGTCTAATGAAAAACTGTTTTTT
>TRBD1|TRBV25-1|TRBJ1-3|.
CASSHAGQGNTIYF
TGTGCCAGCAGTCACGCGGGACAGGGAAACACCATATATTTT
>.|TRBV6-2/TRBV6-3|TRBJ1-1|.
CASSYRGVPEAFF
TGTGCCAGCAGTTACCGCGGGGTTCCTGAAGCTTTCTTT
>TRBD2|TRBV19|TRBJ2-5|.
CASSTGLAGVETQYF
TGTGCCAGTAGTACAGGACTAGCGGGGGTGGAGACCCAGTACTTC
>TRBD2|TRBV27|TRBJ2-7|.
CASSSFSGVAYEQYF
TGTGCCAGCAGTTCATTTAGCGGGGTGGCCTACGAGCAGTACTTC
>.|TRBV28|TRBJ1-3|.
CASEGVRNTIYF
TGTGCCAGCGAAGGGGTTCGGAACACCATATATTTT
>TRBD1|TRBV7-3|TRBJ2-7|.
CASSLYRGEGYEQYF
TGTGCCAGCAGCTTATACAGGGGGGAAGGCTACGAGCAGTACTTC